The rows below give T cell receptor beta chains drawn from one sample of a study of graft-versus-host responses after intestinal transplantation. Some clones are missing from TCRdb's copy, which holds only in-frame ones; the method was immunoSEQ multiplex PCR. Of tens of thousands of clones listed, about 89% are singletons. Sequenced material: PBMCs, taken approximately 300 days after intestinal transplant. Receptor source: a human patient who received an intestinal transplant, so some T cells may come from the graft donor. The CDR3 runs from the conserved cysteine through the conserved F or W. D genes are given only for firm matches. Clone sizes are given selectively: once, few, many, or a class where the clone is expanded.

TRBJ2-7	.	TRBV2	TRBD1	CASRQGDPYEQYF	TGTGCCAGCAGGCAGGGGGACCCCTACGAGCAGTACTTC
TRBJ1-4	.	TRBV28	TRBD1	CASSPVTGTGATNEKLFF	TGTGCCAGCAGTCCAGTGACAGGGACGGGTGCGACTAATGAAAAACTGTTTTTT
TRBJ2-7	.	TRBV11-2	TRBD1	CASSPPGQGAREQYF	TGTGCCAGCAGCCCTCCGGGACAGGGGGCAAGGGAGCAGTACTTC
TRBJ2-3	.	TRBV9	.	CASSVAGERATDTQYF	TGTGCCAGCAGCGTAGCAGGGGAGAGGGCCACAGATACGCAGTATTTT
TRBJ1-1	.	TRBV10-3	.	CAISAKTEAFF	TGTGCCATCAGCGCTAAAACTGAAGCTTTCTTT
TRBJ2-2	.	TRBV4-1	.	CASRPPDVAGELFF	TGCGCCAGCAGACCGCCGGACGTGGCCGGGGAGCTGTTTTTT
TRBJ2-7	.	TRBV15	.	CATSRGPYEQYF	TGTGCCACCAGCAGAGGCCCTTACGAGCAGTACTTC
TRBJ2-5	.	TRBV7-3	TRBD2	CASSSLAEETQYF	TGTGCCAGCAGCTCTCTAGCGGAAGAGACCCAGTACTTC
TRBJ2-7	.	TRBV9	.	CASSPSPGQRSYEQYF	TGTGCCAGCAGCCCATCCCCTGGACAGCGCTCCTACGAGCAGTACTTC
TRBJ1-5	.	TRBV21-1	.	CASSKGRSNQPQHF	TGTGCCAGCAGCAAGGGTAGGAGCAATCAGCCCCAGCATTTT
TRBJ2-1	once	TRBV7-3	TRBD1	CASSLTGTNEQFF	TGTGCCAGCAGCTTGACAGGGACCAATGAGCAGTTCTTC
TRBJ1-2	.	TRBV6-5	.	CASSYPGNGYTF	TGTGCCAGCAGTTACCCAGGGAATGGCTACACCTTC
TRBJ2-4	.	TRBV7-2	TRBD1	CASSLGGQGKNIQYF	TGTGCCAGCAGCTTAGGGGGACAGGGGAAAAACATTCAGTACTTC
TRBJ1-1	.	TRBV6-6	TRBD1	CASTSTGSVYSTEAFF	TGTGCCAGCACCTCGACAGGGTCGGTCTATAGCACTGAAGCTTTCTTT
TRBJ1-3	.	TRBV28	.	CASSLGPFGNTIYF	TGTGCCAGCAGTTTAGGACCGTTTGGAAACACCATATATTTT
TRBJ2-3	.	TRBV13	.	CASSHRLGGADTQYF	TGTGCCAGCAGCCATCGACTAGGGGGGGCGGATACGCAGTATTTT
TRBJ2-3	.	TRBV7-3	.	CASSVLQGPSGTDTQYF	TGTGCCAGCAGCGTCCTACAGGGACCTAGCGGCACAGATACGCAGTATTTT
TRBJ1-2	.	TRBV2	.	CASSEISAEGYGYTF	TGTGCCAGCAGTGAAATTTCGGCCGAAGGCTATGGCTACACCTTC
TRBJ2-2	.	TRBV7-2	.	CASSPLGDPITGELFF	TGTGCCAGCAGCCCCCTTGGGGACCCAATCACCGGGGAGCTGTTTTTT
TRBJ1-3	.	TRBV7-9	.	CASSLNGDTRNTIYF	TGTGCCAGCAGCTTAAACGGGGACACTAGAAACACCATATATTTT
TRBJ2-5	once	TRBV5-1	TRBD2	CASSANRGVEETQYF	TGCGCCAGCAGCGCAAACCGGGGGGTAGAGGAGACCCAGTACTTC
TRBJ2-7	.	TRBV7-3	.	CASSYEQYF	TGTGCCAGCAGCTACGAGCAGTACTTC
TRBJ2-2	.	TRBV9	.	CASSVAVAGTGELFF	TGTGCCAGCAGCGTAGCTGTAGCAGGAACCGGGGAGCTGTTTTTT
TRBJ2-2	.	TRBV11-2	.	CASSGRNTGELFF	TGTGCCAGCAGCGGCAGGAACACCGGGGAGCTGTTTTTT
TRBJ1-1	.	TRBV7-2	.	CASSLFRETEAFF	TGTGCCAGCAGCTTATTCCGGGAGACTGAAGCTTTCTTT
TRBJ2-1	once	TRBV5-3	TRBD2	CAIPPPPPGLAEYNEQFF	TGTGCCATCCCCCCACCCCCCCCGGGACTAGCGGAATACAATGAGCAGTTCTTC